This T cell receptor (beta chain) emerged from a study of metastatic and nonmetastatic thyroid tumors. This clone appeared many times. Patients had received no treatment of any kind before thyroid surgery. TCRdb re-called clones via MiXCR from the PCR reads. The sample holds 20,000 to 30,000 clones, approximately 12% seen once. The CDR3 is made up of 16 amino acids. Germline values: CDR1 DFQATT, CDR2 SNEGSKA (reference sequence). V lost 2 bases to trimming and J lost 3 bases; unmatched junction nucleotides: 6. This TCR came from a female donor with papillary thyroid cancer or a benign thyroid nodule (not recorded which). Some clones in this sample may be carry-over from other donors' samples. The V call is TRBV20-1, the J call TRBJ1-6, with 8 bases that match TRBD1. The specimen was blood. This CDR3 reads CSARRDRGGYNSPLHF. CDR3 nucleotides: TGCAGTGCTAGACGTGACAGGGGCGGCTATAATTCACCCCTCCACTTT.